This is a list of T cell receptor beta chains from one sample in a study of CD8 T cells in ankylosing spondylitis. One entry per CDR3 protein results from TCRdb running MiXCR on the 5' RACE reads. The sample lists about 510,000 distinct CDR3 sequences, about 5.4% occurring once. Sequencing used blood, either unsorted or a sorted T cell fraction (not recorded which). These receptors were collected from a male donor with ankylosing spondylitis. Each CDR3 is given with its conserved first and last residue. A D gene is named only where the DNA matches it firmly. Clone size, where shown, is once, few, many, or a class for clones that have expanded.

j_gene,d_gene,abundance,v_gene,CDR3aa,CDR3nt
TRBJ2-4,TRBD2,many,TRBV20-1,CSARGLAEAKNIQYF,TGCAGTGCCCGGGGACTAGCGGAAGCCAAAAACATTCAGTACTTC
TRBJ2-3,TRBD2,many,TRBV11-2,CASSPLPRLAGEGSTDTQYF,TGTGCCAGCAGCCCACTCCCGCGACTAGCGGGAGAGGGGAGCACAGATACGCAGTATTTT
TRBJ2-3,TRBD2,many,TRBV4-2,CASSSRTSGSGGDTQYF,TGTGCCAGCAGCTCCCGGACTAGCGGGAGCGGCGGTGATACGCAGTATTTT
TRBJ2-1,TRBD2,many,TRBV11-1,CASSLTSASGENEQFF,TGTGCCAGCAGCTTAACGTCGGCTAGCGGGGAGAATGAGCAGTTCTTC
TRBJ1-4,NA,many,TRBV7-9,CASTTVKGSNEKLFF,TGTGCCAGCACCACAGTCAAGGGCAGTAATGAAAAACTGTTTTTT
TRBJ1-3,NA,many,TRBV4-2,CASSQVGLNSGNTIYF,TGTGCCAGCAGCCAAGTAGGGCTTAACTCTGGAAACACCATATATTTT
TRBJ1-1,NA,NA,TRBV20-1,CSAIPGMNTEAFF,TGCAGTGCCATCCCAGGGATGAACACTGAAGCTTTCTTT
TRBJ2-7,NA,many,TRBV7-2,CASTLAAGPYEQYF,TGTGCCAGCACCTTAGCGGCAGGACCCTACGAGCAGTACTTC
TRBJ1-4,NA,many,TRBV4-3,CASSQDQGQGEKLFF,TGCGCCAGCAGCCAAGATCAGGGACAAGGGGAAAAACTGTTTTTT
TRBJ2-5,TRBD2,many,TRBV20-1,CSASTSGSKTQYF,TGCAGTGCCTCGACTAGCGGGAGCAAGACCCAGTACTTC
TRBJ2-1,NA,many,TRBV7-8,CASSLVGYYNEQFF,TGTGCCAGCAGCTTAGTTGGCTACTACAATGAGCAGTTCTTC
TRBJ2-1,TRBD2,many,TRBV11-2,CASSTRTSGSRTSSYNEQFF,TGTGCCAGCAGCACCCGGACTAGCGGGAGTCGGACCAGCTCCTACAATGAGCAGTTCTTC
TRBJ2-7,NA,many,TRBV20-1,CSARARTDYEQYF,TGCAGTGCTAGAGCGAGGACTGACTACGAGCAGTACTTC
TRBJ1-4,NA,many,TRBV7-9,CASSPQIGSEKLFF,TGTGCCAGCAGTCCTCAAATTGGGAGTGAAAAACTGTTTTTT
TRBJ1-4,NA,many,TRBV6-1,CASNPGPATNEKLFF,TGTGCCAGCAATCCAGGGCCTGCAACTAATGAAAAACTGTTTTTT
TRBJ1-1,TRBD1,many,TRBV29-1,CSVERTGNTEAFF,TGCAGCGTTGAAAGGACAGGGAACACTGAAGCTTTCTTT
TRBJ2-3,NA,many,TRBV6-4,CARAVNGSTDTQYF,TGTGCCAGAGCCGTTAACGGTAGCACAGATACGCAGTATTTT
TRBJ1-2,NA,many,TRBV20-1,CSAAPGYNYGYTF,TGCAGTGCAGCTCCAGGGTACAACTATGGCTACACCTTC
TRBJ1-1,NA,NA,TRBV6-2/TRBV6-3,CASSRHDRNTEAFF,TGTGCCAGCAGCCGCCACGACAGGAACACTGAAGCTTTCTTT
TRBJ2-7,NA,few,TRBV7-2,CASSSGRSSYEQYF,TGTGCCAGCAGCTCAGGACGAAGCTCCTACGAGCAGTACTTC
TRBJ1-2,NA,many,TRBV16,CASSQSGSYGYTF,TGTGCCAGCAGCCAATCGGGCAGCTATGGCTACACCTTC
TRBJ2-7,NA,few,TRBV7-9,CASSSRDPTYEQYF,TGTGCCAGCAGCAGCCGGGACCCGACCTACGAGCAGTACTTC
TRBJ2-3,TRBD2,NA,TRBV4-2,CASSHPRTSPRTDTQYF,TGTGCCAGCAGCCATCCTAGGACTAGCCCCCGCACAGATACGCAGTATTTT
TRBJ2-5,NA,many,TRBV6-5,CASSYSIGVMGETQYF,TGTGCCAGCAGTTACTCGATCGGAGTCATGGGAGAGACCCAGTACTTC
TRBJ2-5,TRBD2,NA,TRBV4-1,CASSQDAGGLFETQYF,TGCGCCAGCAGCCAAGACGCGGGAGGGTTGTTCGAGACCCAGTACTTC
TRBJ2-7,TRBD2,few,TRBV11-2,CASSLGLAGPYYEQYF,TGTGCCAGCAGCTTAGGACTAGCGGGACCATACTACGAGCAGTACTTC
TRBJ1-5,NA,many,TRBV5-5,CASSPDGEQPQHF,TGTGCCAGCAGCCCGGATGGTGAACAGCCCCAGCATTTT
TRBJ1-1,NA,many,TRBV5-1,CASSSGENTEAFF,TGCGCCAGCAGCTCGGGCGAGAACACTGAAGCTTTCTTT
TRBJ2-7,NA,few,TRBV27,CASSSNPSGTYEQYF,TGTGCCAGCAGTTCCAACCCCTCCGGGACCTACGAGCAGTACTTC
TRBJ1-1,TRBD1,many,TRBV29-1,CSVGQIMNTEAFF,TGCAGCGTGGGACAGATCATGAACACTGAAGCTTTCTTT
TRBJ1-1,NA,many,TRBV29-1,CSASMGVGTEAFF,TGCAGCGCCTCTATGGGGGTAGGCACTGAAGCTTTCTTT
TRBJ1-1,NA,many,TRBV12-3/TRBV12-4,CASSLKRGLGAEF,TGTGCCAGCAGTTTAAAAAGGGGCCTAGGGGCGGAATTT
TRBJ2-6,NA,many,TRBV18,CASSPLRANVLTF,TGTGCCAGCTCCCCCCTCCGGGCCAACGTCCTGACTTTC
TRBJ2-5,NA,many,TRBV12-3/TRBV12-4,CASSLGLIQETQYF,TGTGCCAGCAGTTTGGGACTCATCCAAGAGACCCAGTACTTC
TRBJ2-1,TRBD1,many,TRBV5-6,CASRKAGTGSYNEQFF,TGTGCCAGCAGAAAGGCGGGGACAGGGTCCTACAATGAGCAGTTCTTC
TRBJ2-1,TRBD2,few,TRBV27,CASSFRRPGTSQHEQFF,TGTGCCAGCAGTTTCCGTCGTCCTGGGACTAGTCAACATGAGCAGTTCTTC
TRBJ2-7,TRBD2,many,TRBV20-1,CSAGGTSSYEQYF,TGCAGTGCGGGGGGGACTAGTTCCTACGAGCAGTACTTC
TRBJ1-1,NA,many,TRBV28,CASSLKEAFF,TGTGCCAGCAGTTTAAAGGAAGCTTTCTTT
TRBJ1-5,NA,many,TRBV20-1,CSARDLRGAGGSQPQHF,TGCAGTGCTAGAGATCTTAGGGGCGCGGGGGGGAGTCAGCCCCAGCATTTT
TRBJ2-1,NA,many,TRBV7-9,CASSSKRNEQFF,TGTGCCAGCAGCTCCAAGCGGAATGAGCAGTTCTTC
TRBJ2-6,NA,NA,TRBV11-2,CASSQRVLWANVLTF,TGTGCCAGCAGCCAGAGAGTTCTATGGGCCAACGTCCTGACTTTC
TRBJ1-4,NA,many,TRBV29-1,CSVEDRRSRNEKLFF,TGCAGCGTTGAAGATCGACGAAGCCGTAATGAAAAACTGTTTTTT
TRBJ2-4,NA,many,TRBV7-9,CASSVTSGVGIQYF,TGTGCCAGCAGTGTCACATCTGGGGTTGGCATTCAGTACTTC
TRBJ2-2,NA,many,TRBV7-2,CASSLSGSRNTGELFF,TGTGCCAGCAGCTTATCGGGCAGTCGGAACACCGGGGAGCTGTTTTTT
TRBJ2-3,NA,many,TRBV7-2,CASSLAPGFGNTDTQYF,TGTGCCAGCAGCTTAGCGCCGGGGTTTGGGAACACAGATACGCAGTATTTT